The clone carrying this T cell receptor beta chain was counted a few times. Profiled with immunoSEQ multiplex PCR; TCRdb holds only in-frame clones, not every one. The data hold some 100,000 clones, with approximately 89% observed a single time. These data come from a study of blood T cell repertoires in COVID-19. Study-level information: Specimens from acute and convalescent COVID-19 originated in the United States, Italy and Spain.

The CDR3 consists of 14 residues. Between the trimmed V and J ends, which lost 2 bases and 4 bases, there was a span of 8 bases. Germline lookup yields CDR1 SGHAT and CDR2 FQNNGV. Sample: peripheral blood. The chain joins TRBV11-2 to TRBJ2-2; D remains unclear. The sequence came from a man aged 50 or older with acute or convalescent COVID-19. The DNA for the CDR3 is TGTGCCAGCAGCTTATATGGCCGCACCGGGGAGCTGTTTTTT. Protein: CASSLYGRTGELFF. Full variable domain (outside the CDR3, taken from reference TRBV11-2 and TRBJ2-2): EAGVAQSPRYKIIEKRQSVAFWCNPISGHATLYWYQQILGQGPKLLIQFQNNGVVDDSQLPKDRFSAERLKGVDSTLKIQPAKLEDSAVYLCASSLYGRTGELFFGEGSRLTVL.